A few counts support the clone carrying this T cell receptor beta chain. The data are from a study of identical twins. V shed 3 bases and J shed 1 base, with 4 bases lying between them. This CDR3 is built from 14 residues. CDR1 is LNHNV and CDR2 is YYDKDF in the germline V gene (reference sequence). TCRdb called the 5' RACE reads again in MiXCR, with one record for every CDR3 protein. The table lists hundreds of thousands of distinct CDR3 sequences, around 22% of them singletons. The same specimen was also included in a second study, on yellow fever vaccine responses in identical twins. From that study: Twins reportedly appeared to share part of their vaccine T cell response while keeping part individual.

The TCR was taken from a woman between 18 and 29 years old in good health. This chain links TRBV15 with TRBJ2-6; D unresolved. Input material: CD4+ T cells sorted from blood. The CDR3 DNA is TGTGCCACCAGCAGTAGATCTGGGGCCAACGTCCTGACTTTC. Its translation: CATSSRSGANVLTF. Based on the CDR3 plus reference TRBV15 and TRBJ2-6, the full variable domain is DAMVIQNPRYQVTQFGKPVTLSCSQTLNHNVMYWYQQKSSQAPKLLFHYYDKDFNNEADTPDNFQSRRPNTSFCFLDIRSPGLGDTAMYLCATSSRSGANVLTFGAGSRLTVL.